One sample yielded the 19 T cell receptor beta chains listed below, sequenced in a study of OX40 agonist ivuxolimab in advanced cancers. The method was immunoSEQ multiplex PCR; TCRdb's version includes in-frame clones alone and lacks a portion of them. Among 60,000 or so clones listed, approximately 90% were seen once. This material consisted of CD4+ or CD8+ T cells sorted from blood, taken in a trial of the OX40 agonist ivuxolimab. Every receptor here comes from an adult with an advanced solid tumor such as melanoma, head and neck, liver or kidney cancer.

This chain uses TRBV18 with TRBJ2-7; 7 bases are a match to TRBD2. V trimming: 1 base; J trimming: 3 bases; junction bases outside the gene matches: 6. Germline V lookup: CDR1 KGHSH, CDR2 LQKENI. This CDR3 spans 15 amino acids. The CDR3 DNA sequence: TGTGCCAGCTCACCACTTTCGGCTAGCGGCTACGAGCAGTACTTC. It translates to CASSPLSASGYEQYF.

The V and J genes are TRBV30 and TRBJ1-2; a possible D gene is TRBD1 (5 bases). There are 12 residues in the CDR3. The V end was cut by 3 bases, the J end by 2 bases, with 7 bases between. The germline V gene has CDR1 GTSNPN and CDR2 SVGIG (reference sequence). In DNA form, the CDR3 reads TGTGCCTGGAGAGGGGAGAACTATGGCTACACCTTC. As protein: CAWRGENYGYTF.

Regarding this clone: With only one base between it and a far larger clone, this is likely a read error. This same CDR3 is encoded by further DNA sequences in the sample. The chain combines TRBV7-2 with TRBJ2-3; the D is unclear. In germline, CDR1 is SGHTA, CDR2 FQGNSA. V shed 4 bases and J shed 0 bases, with 2 bases lying between them. CDR3 size: 12 residues. DNA for the CDR3: TGTGCCAGCAGCTCTAGCACAGATACGCAGTATTTT. Translating gives CASSSSTDTQYF. Using reference TRBV7-2 and TRBJ2-3 for the parts outside the CDR3, the full variable domain is GAGVSQSPSNKVTEKGKDVELRCDPISGHTALYWYRQSLGQGLEFLIYFQGNSAPDKSGLPSDRFSAERTGGSVSTLTIQRTQQEDSAVYLCASSSSTDTQYFGPGTRLTVL.

The chain links TRBV19 to TRBJ2-2; TRBD2 agrees at 12 bases. The CDR3 sequence is 15 residues long. V was clipped by 7 bases and J by 6 bases; unmatched bases: 6. Germline V gives CDR1 LNHDA, CDR2 SQIVND (reference sequence). The CDR3, as DNA: TGTGCCAGTACGCGGACTAGCGGGATGTCCGGGGAGCTGTTTTTT. Translation: CASTRTSGMSGELFF.

J is TRBJ2-1 and V is TRBV19; D perhaps matches TRBD1 (7 bases). This CDR3 is built from 15 residues. The ends were cut back, 2 bases at V and 6 bases at J, with 14 bases in the middle. CDR1 and CDR2 (germline): LNHDA, SQIVND (reference sequence). The CDR3 sequence is CASSINAGGLNEQFF. CDR3 DNA: TGTGCCAGTAGTATAAATGCAGGGGGGCTCAATGAGCAGTTCTTC.

V is TRBV19 and J is TRBJ2-5; 9 bases line up with TRBD1. The CDR3 runs 14 residues. V trimming: 9 bases; J trimming: 4 bases; junction bases outside the gene matches: 9. Germline V CDR1 and CDR2: LNHDA, SQIVND (reference sequence). In DNA, the CDR3 is TGTGCCAGCTCGACAGGGGGTTTAGGAGAGACCCAGTACTTC. This translates into CASSTGGLGETQYF.

The J gene is TRBJ2-1, the V gene TRBV6-5; D unresolved. The germline V gene encodes CDR1 MNHEY and CDR2 SVGAGI. V was pared by 5 bases and J by 9 bases, with 14 bases between. This CDR3 contains 13 residues. CDR3 residues: CASSGDDSPEQFF. For the CDR3, the DNA is TGTGCCAGCAGTGGAGACGATTCCCCTGAGCAGTTCTTC.

V gene TRBV28 combines with J gene TRBJ2-3, with 12 bases fitting TRBD2. This CDR3 comprises 17 residues. The V segment lost 5 bases and the J segment 4 bases; nucleotides outside the gene matches: 10. The germline V gene has CDR1 MDHEN and CDR2 SYDVKM. CDR3 bases: TGTGCCAGCAGTCCCATCTCGACTAGCGGGAGTCCAGATACGCAGTATTTT. Amino acids: CASSPISTSGSPDTQYF. The full variable domain, in which reference TRBV28 and TRBJ2-3 provide the parts outside the CDR3, is DVKVTQSSRYLVKRTGEKVFLECVQDMDHENMFWYRQDPGLGLRLIYFSYDVKMKEKGDIPEGYSVSREKKERFSLILESASTNQTSMYLCASSPISTSGSPDTQYFGPGTRLTVL.

The V gene is TRBV2, the J gene TRBJ1-1; no clear D gene. The germline V and J ends were trimmed by 7 bases and 7 bases, with 16 bases remaining between them. The CDR3 loop spans 13 amino acids. Germline V gives CDR1 SNHLY, CDR2 FYNNEI. The CDR3 reads CASTKRVINEAFF. The CDR3 DNA is TGTGCCAGCACGAAAAGAGTTATAAATGAAGCTTTCTTT.

This chain connects TRBV13 to TRBJ2-7, with TRBD2 identical over 11 bases. The CDR3 length is 14 residues. In germline, CDR1 is PRHDT, CDR2 FYEKMQ (reference sequence). The trim removed 6 bases at V and 3 bases at J, leaving 4 bases unmatched. Here the CDR3 reads CASRLAGVGYEQYF. The CDR3 DNA follows: TGTGCCAGCAGACTAGCGGGAGTTGGCTACGAGCAGTACTTC. The complete variable domain, with remaining parts taken from reference TRBV13 and TRBJ2-7, reads AAGVIQSPRHLIKEKRETATLKCYPIPRHDTVYWYQQGPGQDPQFLISFYEKMQSDKGSIPDRFSAQQFSDYHSELNMSSLELGDSALYFCASRLAGVGYEQYFGPGTRLTVT.

The rearrangement joins TRBV4-1 to TRBJ1-1, with D unclear. Germline V gene lookup returns CDR1 MGHRA and CDR2 YSYEKL. The CDR3 loop spans 16 amino acids. Trimming took off 1 base at V and 1 base at J, with 13 bases between the two ends. Written as DNA, the CDR3 is TGCGCCAGCAGCCAAGGGGTGGGCAATAGGAACACTGAAGCTTTCTTT. This codes for CASSQGVGNRNTEAFF.

This clone was counted once. This chain links TRBV29-1 with TRBJ2-7; D ambiguous. Trimming stripped 6 bases from V and 7 bases from J, with 10 bases between. Looked up from germline, CDR1 is SQVTM and CDR2 is ANQGSEA. The CDR3 contains 10 residues. The CDR3 sequence is CSVLVGEQYF. In nucleotides, the CDR3 is TGCAGCGTCTTGGTGGGGGAGCAGTACTTC.

The rearrangement links TRBV5-6 to TRBJ2-7; no clear D gene. The CDR3 has 12 amino acids. V lost 5 bases and J 3 bases, leaving 9 bases between the germline ends. In germline, CDR1 is SGHDT, CDR2 YYEEEE. CDR3 sequence reads: CASSTGNYEQYF. In DNA, the CDR3 is TGTGCCAGCAGTACGGGTAACTACGAGCAGTACTTC.

The gene calls are TRBV28 and TRBJ2-3; tentative D call: TRBD2 (5 bases). Trimming removed 8 bases from V and 11 bases from J, with 20 bases in between. CDR1 and CDR2 from the germline V gene are MDHEN and SYDVKM. The CDR3 loop spans 13 amino acids. The CDR3 loop is CASENLRRPQQYF. The CDR3 bases are TGTGCCAGCGAGAACCTCAGGAGGCCTCAGCAGTATTTT.

The chain has TRBV11-2 and TRBJ2-2; D call uncertain. The CDR3 is 13 amino acids. V dropped 5 bases and J dropped 2 bases, with 6 bases sitting between them. Germline CDR1 is SGHAT and CDR2 is FQNNGV. CDR3 loop: CASSPSNTGELFF. The CDR3 nucleotides read TGTGCCAGCAGCCCATCCAACACCGGGGAGCTGTTTTTT.

This clone was recorded only once. The rearrangement uses TRBV5-5 and TRBJ1-2; D uncertain. CDR3 size: 16 residues. The V and J ends lost 4 bases and 14 bases respectively, with 30 bases between them. Germline lookup yields CDR1 SGHKS and CDR2 YYEKEE (reference sequence). The CDR3 bases are TGTGCCAGCAGCCTAACGCAATCTCTTCTCCGGGCCCCTAGTACCTTC. As protein: CASSLTQSLLRAPSTF.

The CDR3: CASIRKNTEAFF. In DNA, the CDR3 is TGTGCCAGCATAAGGAAGAACACTGAAGCTTTCTTT. The gene calls are TRBV6-1 and TRBJ1-1; D unresolved. Germline CDR1 MNHNS, CDR2 SASEGT. Trimming removed 7 bases at V and 1 base at J, with 7 bases between. The CDR3 totals 12 residues.

This chain links TRBV7-8 with TRBJ2-1; 8 bases map to TRBD2. This CDR3 comprises 15 residues. The germline V gene has CDR1 SGHVS and CDR2 FQNEAQ. V lost 0 bases and J lost 4; bases outside the gene matches: 2. CDR3 loop: CASSLAGLVYNEQFF. The CDR3 coding sequence is TGTGCCAGCAGCTTAGCGGGACTAGTTTACAATGAGCAGTTCTTC.

This rearrangement joins TRBV5-8 to TRBJ2-7; TRBD2 might be the D (6 bases). The V gene's germline CDR1 is SGHTS and CDR2 YDEGEE. V shed 4 bases and J shed 3 bases, with 11 bases lying between them. The CDR3 is 13 amino acids. CDR3 amino acids: CASSPARGYEQYF. The CDR3 DNA reads as TGTGCCAGCAGCCCCGCGCGGGGCTACGAGCAGTACTTC.